This T cell receptor (beta chain) was retrieved from a study of blood T cell repertoires in COVID-19. Data came from immunoSEQ multiplex PCR; TCRdb stores just in-frame clones and leaves some out. The sample carries around 230,000 clones, around 88% recorded once. The CDR3 totals 16 residues. Germline assignment: CDR1 MNHEY and CDR2 SVGEGT. Trimming removed 3 bases from V and 0 bases from J; junction bases left unmatched: 5. Sequencing was carried out using PBMCs or T cells enriched from blood (not recorded which). This sequence originates from a woman aged 40-49 years with acute COVID-19. This rearrangement joins TRBV6-2 or TRBV6-3 to TRBJ2-3; TRBD1 aligns across 8 bases. CDR3 residues: CASSYFRDRSTDTQYF. In DNA form, the CDR3 reads TGTGCCAGCAGTTATTTCCGGGACAGGAGCACAGATACGCAGTATTTT.